The 11 T cell receptor beta chains listed next were all sequenced from one sample in a study of shared clonotypes between healthy human individuals. Only CD45RO-negative cells positively selected for CCR7 counted as naive CD8 cells, so terminally differentiated effector memory CD45RA+ cells were excluded. TCRdb's table, derived via immunoSEQ multiplex PCR, lists solely in-frame clones and lacks some. The table lists millions of clones, approximately 95% of them singletons. Sequencing was performed on naive CD8+ T cells sorted from blood. The receptors originated from a man between 18 and 29 years old in good health.

About this clone: Since a much larger clone is just one base distant, this may be a read error. Distinct nucleotide sequences in the sample also encode this CDR3. The V call is TRBV6-6, the J call TRBJ2-7; D is unresolved. The V end lost 6 bases, the J end lost 0 bases, and 3 bases lay between the germline ends. The CDR3 runs 11 residues. Germline CDR1 MNHNY, CDR2 SVGAGI (reference sequence). The DNA of the CDR3 is TGTGCCAGCAGCGTCTCCTACGAGCAGTACTTC. It codes for CASSVSYEQYF.

The chain has TRBV27 and TRBJ1-1; D might be TRBD1 (6 bases). The length of the CDR3 is 12 residues. CDR1 is MNHEY, CDR2 SMNVEV, per germline (reference sequence). V lost 5 bases and J 4 bases, leaving 8 bases between the germline ends. CDR3: CASSIGGTEAFF. CDR3 in DNA: TGTGCCAGCAGTATAGGGGGCACTGAAGCTTTCTTT.

This chain links TRBV5-1 with TRBJ2-7; 9 bases map to TRBD1. The germline CDR1 and CDR2 sequences are SGHRS and YFSETQ. V gave up 4 bases and J gave up 3 bases; unmatched junction bases: 8. The CDR3 is made up of 15 amino acids. CDR3 in DNA: TGCGCCAGCAGCCCCTCCGGGACAGGGCACTACGAGCAGTACTTC. Translation: CASSPSGTGHYEQYF.

This chain connects TRBV15 to TRBJ1-5; D is undetermined. The CDR3 runs 13 residues. V lost 1 base to trimming and J lost 6 bases, with 7 bases between them. From germline, CDR1 is LNHNV and CDR2 YYDKDF (reference sequence). The CDR3 nucleotides read TGTGCCACCAGCAGAGTTTTCGGTCAGCCCCAGCATTTT. This sequence encodes CATSRVFGQPQHF.

This clone was seen once. CDR3 residues: CASSSGSWGTDTQYF. CDR3 sequence (DNA): TGTGCCAGCAGCTCAGGGTCTTGGGGCACAGATACGCAGTATTTT. The rearrangement joins TRBV7-2 to TRBJ2-3, with D perhaps TRBD1 (5 bases). Germline V gene lookup returns CDR1 SGHTA and CDR2 FQGNSA. CDR3 length: 15 amino acids. Trimming stripped 4 bases from V and 1 base from J, with 12 bases between.

This chain connects TRBV28 to TRBJ1-2; TRBD1 aligns across 9 bases. CDR1 is MDHEN and CDR2 is SYDVKM in the germline V gene. The V gene end was trimmed by 10 bases and the J gene end by 3 bases; junction bases not matched to a gene: 9. This CDR3 has 14 residues. The CDR3 loop is CAINTGGDDYGYTF. The DNA for the CDR3 is TGTGCCATTAACACAGGGGGCGATGACTATGGCTACACCTTC.

The CDR3 sequence: CASSYSAVPYEQYF. The CDR3 bases are TGTGCCAGCAGTTACTCGGCGGTCCCCTACGAGCAGTACTTC. V gene TRBV6-5 combines with J gene TRBJ2-7; D not certain. CDR3 length: 14 residues. Germline V gene sequence: CDR1 MNHEY, CDR2 SVGAGI. The ends were cut back, 0 bases at V and 2 bases at J, with 8 bases in the middle.

V gene TRBV5-8 combines with J gene TRBJ1-1; possible D gene TRBD1, 5 bases. CDR3 length equals 14 residues. V shed 1 base and J shed 6 bases, with 13 bases lying between them. CDR1 is SGHTS and CDR2 is YDEGEE in the germline V gene. This CDR3 is CASSLYGGVPEAFF. CDR3 DNA sequence: TGTGCCAGCAGCTTGTATGGGGGGGTACCTGAAGCTTTCTTT.

The chain has TRBV4-1 and TRBJ1-1; 7 bases are shared with TRBD1. V gave up 3 bases and J gave up 0 bases; unmatched junction bases: 1. The CDR3 is 14 residues long. Looked up from germline, CDR1 is MGHRA and CDR2 is YSYEKL. The CDR3 region is CASSHTGVNTEAFF. In DNA, the CDR3 is TGCGCCAGCAGCCATACAGGGGTGAACACTGAAGCTTTCTTT.

This chain connects TRBV7-3 to TRBJ2-2, with D hard to call. This CDR3 is 14 amino acids long. CDR1 and CDR2 (germline): SGHTA, FQGTGA. Trimming stripped 3 bases from V and 7 bases from J, with 12 bases between. The CDR3 region is CASSFLSSSGELFF. CDR3 sequence (DNA): TGTGCCAGCAGCTTCCTTAGTAGCAGCGGGGAGCTGTTTTTT.

V and J are TRBV5-6 and TRBJ2-7; D remains unclear. This CDR3 comprises 14 residues. Germline CDR1 SGHDT, CDR2 YYEEEE. V dropped 3 bases and J dropped 4 bases, with 14 bases sitting between them. The CDR3 nucleotides read TGTGCCAGCAGCTCCGCGCTAGAAAGATACGAGCAGTACTTC. The encoded protein is CASSSALERYEQYF. The entire variable domain, with the rest obtained from reference TRBV5-6 and TRBJ2-7, is as follows: DAGVTQSPTHLIKTRGQQVTLRCSPKSGHDTVSWYQQALGQGPQFIFQYYEEEERQRGNFPDRFSGHQFPNYSSELNVNALLLGDSALYLCASSSALERYEQYFGPGTRLTVT.